A single sample gave rise to the 14 T cell receptor beta chains below, sequenced in a study of Graves' ophthalmopathy and Graves' hyperthyroidism. RNA transcripts yielded amplified TCR beta CDR3 regions. An opening RT-PCR round employed HTBI primers and preceded a second-round multiplex PCR. TCRdb ran MiXCR on the multiplex PCR reads and lists one entry per CDR3 protein. The sample carries 200,000 to 250,000 distinct CDR3 sequences, 25% to 30% recorded once. The specimen was peripheral blood. The receptors here all came from a man aged 50 to 59 with Graves' ophthalmopathy.

This clonotype has a handful of counts. J is TRBJ2-7 and V is TRBV6-2 or TRBV6-3; D possibly corresponds to TRBD2 (6 bases). V lost 2 bases and J lost 7, with 15 bases in between. The CDR3 totals 14 residues. CDR1 and CDR2 (germline): MNHEY, SVGEGT. CDR3 loop: CASSYDGGSGEQYF. The CDR3, as DNA: TGTGCCAGCAGTTACGACGGGGGAAGTGGGGAGCAGTACTTC.

Only a few counts were recorded for this clonotype. The genes are TRBV6-1 and TRBJ2-5, with D unclear. Germline-derived CDR1 and CDR2 are MNHNS and SASEGT. Trimming stripped 1 base from V and 5 bases from J, with 17 bases between. This CDR3 has 16 amino acids. The DNA for the CDR3 is TGTGCCAGCAGTGAAGTTGGCAGACGATCTCGGGAGACCCAGTACTTC. It specifies CASSEVGRRSRETQYF.

This clonotype was seen repeatedly, ten times or more. This chain connects TRBV28 to TRBJ1-1; no definite D call. V was shortened by 6 bases and J by 4 bases, with 9 bases between the two germline ends. The CDR3 is made up of 12 amino acids. CDR1 and CDR2 from the germline V gene are MDHEN and SYDVKM. The CDR3 reads CASSPVGTEAFF. The CDR3 bases are TGTGCCAGCAGCCCGGTGGGCACTGAAGCTTTCTTT.

The chain has TRBV5-5 and TRBJ1-6; TRBD1 is a possible D gene (5 bases). Between the trimmed V and J ends, which lost 4 bases and 10 bases, there was a span of 24 bases. Germline V CDR1 and CDR2: SGHKS, YYEKEE (reference sequence). The CDR3 has 17 residues. This CDR3 is CASSISRTSGRGSPLHF. The CDR3 DNA reads TGTGCCAGCAGCATTTCTCGAACATCAGGGAGGGGATCACCCCTCCACTTT.

There are many counts of this clonotype. The CDR3 here is CASSFLGSEVNEQYF. The CDR3 bases are TGTGCCAGCAGTTTTTTGGGCAGCGAAGTAAACGAGCAGTACTTC. V gene TRBV28 combines with J gene TRBJ2-7; no clear D. CDR3 length: 15 residues. Germline CDR1 is MDHEN and CDR2 is SYDVKM. Trimming shortened V by 3 bases and J by 5 bases, and 17 bases separated the two germline ends.

This clonotype was picked up many times. This chain links TRBV2 with TRBJ1-5; D call uncertain. The CDR3 has 12 residues. CDR1 and CDR2 from the germline V gene are SNHLY and FYNNEI. The germline V and J ends were trimmed by 6 bases and 7 bases, with 10 bases remaining between them. For the CDR3, the DNA is TGTGCCAGCAGCCGGATGGAACAGCCCCAGCATTTT. It encodes CASSRMEQPQHF.

This clonotype has at least ten counts. The chain uses TRBV20-1 and TRBJ1-6, with a weak D call TRBD1 (6 bases). The V and J ends lost 0 bases and 7 bases respectively, with 10 bases between them. This CDR3 comprises 14 residues. Looked up from germline, CDR1 is DFQATT and CDR2 is SNEGSKA (reference sequence). The CDR3 loop reads CSARDTGRNSPLHF. CDR3 DNA sequence: TGCAGTGCTAGAGATACAGGGAGAAATTCACCCCTCCACTTT.

In this sample, this clonotype turned up many times. The rearrangement links TRBV20-1 to TRBJ1-1; D might be TRBD1 (6 bases). The CDR3 spans 13 residues. V shed 1 base and J shed 7 bases, with 13 bases lying between them. Germline V gene lookup returns CDR1 DFQATT and CDR2 SNEGSKA (reference sequence). CDR3: CSARGGGSGEAFF. The DNA of the CDR3 is TGCAGTGCTAGAGGTGGGGGCTCAGGTGAAGCTTTCTTT.

This clonotype was observed at least ten times. V and J are TRBV28 and TRBJ2-5; 7 bases line up with TRBD1. This CDR3 is 14 amino acids long. After removal of 3 bases from V and 4 bases from J, the junction contained 5 bases not matched to a gene. Germline V gene lookup returns CDR1 MDHEN and CDR2 SYDVKM. Here the CDR3 reads CASSFLGGGETQYF. In DNA form, the CDR3 reads TGTGCCAGCAGTTTTTTAGGGGGCGGAGAGACCCAGTACTTC.

This clonotype was detected ten times or more. The V call is TRBV20-1, the J call TRBJ2-5; D gene ambiguous. The CDR3 spans 13 residues. V was shortened by 8 bases and J by 2 bases, with 15 bases between the two germline ends. CDR1 is DFQATT, CDR2 SNEGSKA, per germline (reference sequence). CDR3 sequence: CSPPSTLQETQYF. DNA of the CDR3: TGCAGTCCACCATCCACGCTTCAAGAGACCCAGTACTTC.

The chain combines TRBV7-2 with TRBJ1-3; D uncertain. CDR1 and CDR2 from the germline V gene are SGHTA and FQGNSA. The CDR3 loop spans 15 amino acids. V lost 2 bases and J lost 4, with 12 bases in between. The CDR3 nucleotides read TGTGCCAGCAGCTTATTGGCACTACCCGGAAACACCATATATTTT. Its translation is CASSLLALPGNTIYF. Full variable domain (remainder filled in from reference TRBV7-2 and TRBJ1-3): GAGVSQSPSNKVTEKGKDVELRCDPISGHTALYWYRQSLGQGLEFLIYFQGNSAPDKSGLPSDRFSAERTGGSVSTLTIQRTQQEDSAVYLCASSLLALPGNTIYFGEGSWLTVV.

The rearrangement links TRBV6-1 to TRBJ2-7, with TRBD2 identical over 8 bases. After removal of 8 bases from V and 1 base from J, the junction contained 7 bases not matched to a gene. Germline CDR1 is MNHNS and CDR2 is SASEGT. The CDR3 has 14 residues. CDR3 DNA sequence: TGTGCCAGCCAAGTGACTAGCGCGTCCTACGAGCAGTACTTC. As protein: CASQVTSASYEQYF.

This clonotype occurred many times. V is TRBV7-2 and J is TRBJ2-5; D gene ambiguous. This CDR3 is 13 amino acids long. The V gene's germline CDR1 is SGHTA and CDR2 FQGNSA. The V end lost 5 bases, the J end lost 5 bases, and 12 bases lay between the germline ends. CDR3 residues: CASSIVSLETQYF. The DNA of the CDR3 is TGTGCCAGCAGCATTGTGAGTCTTGAGACCCAGTACTTC.

This chain links TRBV2 with TRBJ2-7; D not certain. Germline lookup yields CDR1 SNHLY and CDR2 FYNNEI. The CDR3 is made up of 12 amino acids. Trimming cost V 6 bases and J 4 bases, with 10 bases left between them. This CDR3 is CASRPDTYEQYF. In DNA, the CDR3 is TGTGCCAGCAGGCCAGACACTTACGAGCAGTACTTC.